This TCR beta chain was identified in a study of identical twins (dated by TCRdb to the mid-2010s). Regarding the research as a whole: TCR alpha and beta repertoires from monozygotic twins, unrelated adults of various ages and cord blood were deep-sequenced to test whether fetal clonotypes persist. To rule out contamination, replicate twin experiments were performed at different times with different library preparation protocols.

Every donor in the study was a healthy Caucasian. Receptor amplification or capture employed 5' RACE. The sequencer was an Illumina HiSeq 2000. A universal primer binding site was introduced by template switching, and a unique molecular identifier was present in the final cDNA, enabling accurate counting of TCR cDNA molecules. First-strand cDNA for TCR alpha and beta chains was synthesized from specific primers in the conserved constant-segment region. To control for contamination, each cDNA library was double barcoded with a SMART-Mk sample barcode plus Illumina barcodes. TruSeq adapter sequences along with Illumina sample barcodes were introduced in two successive PCR steps. TCR alpha and beta cDNA libraries were sequenced on the Illumina HiSeq platform with custom primers. In the authors' own workflow: MiGEC processed the raw reads to extract unique molecular identifiers, while MiXCR was used to determine the CDR3 positions. For each individual, recombination models were inferred using an EM algorithm with the repgenHMM and IGoR tools. Shared clonotypes were analyzed with the tcR package in R, and sharing was normalized by the product of cloneset sizes. To study raw recombination free of thymic and clonal selection effects, out-of-frame nonproductive sequences were analyzed. In TCRdb, the public reads were trimmed at Q25 with fastp and aligned with MiXCR, with productive beta chains retained. One record per CDR3 amino acid sequence lists the most common genes and DNA. The V and J calls and clone size are TCRdb's, not the authors'. Recorded for this sample are 1.5 million to 2 million distinct CDR3 sequences; under 35% of them occurred a single time. The ten top clones hold over 0.25% of the sample.

The germline ends are 19 bases apart after V is trimmed by 2 bases and J by 8 bases. The CDR3 runs 16 amino acids, cysteine and phenylalanine included. The sequence is cut down to CDR3 DNA, 48 bases in frame from base 1. The germline V gene supplies CDR1 MNHNS and CDR2 SASEGT. What the work shows at the level of the full study, not this receptor alone: In monozygotic twins, recombination models systematically underestimated out-of-frame TCR alpha sharing, but the models matched the sharing seen between unrelated individuals. Invariant T cells such as MAIT and iNKT could partly confound zero-insertion analyses, although diverse VJ usage argued against such confounding for most clonotypes. Compared with coincidental sharing between unrelated individuals, an excess of low generation-probability sequences was observed among out-of-frame TCR alpha sequences shared between twins. Because the same donors could not be followed over many years, conclusions were based on cross-sectional statistical analysis. Fewer insertions were carried by abundant cord blood beta clonotypes, a similar but weaker trend appeared in young adult naive repertoires, and no such trend appeared in memory repertoires. In beta out-of-frame sequences, excess twin sharing was weaker, because having fewer shared sequences lowered the signal-to-noise ratio.

In this sample, this clonotype turned up a few times. Which antigen it targets is not known. No much larger clone is present one base from it, and per-base qualities are unavailable. Source material: cord blood. The TCR was taken from a newborn girl in good health. The chain is encoded by TRBV6-1 joined to TRBJ2-1; TRBD2 is a weak D gene call, 5 bases matching. The DNA reads as follows: TGTGCCAGCAGTGAATTAACGGCAAAACCGAGGGATGAGCAGTTCTTC. It translates as CASSELTAKPRDEQFF.